This TCR beta chain appears in the sequencing data of a study of metastatic and nonmetastatic thyroid tumors. Study as a whole: Patients with malignant and benign thyroid disease provided blood and tumor or nodule tissue, whose repertoires were compared.

With MiXCR, TCRdb reprocessed the PCR reads. The top ten clones hold approximately 8.7% of a sample with tens of thousands of clones, 12% of them seen once. Ten or more counts support this clone. Its specificity is unknown. Study results and limitations: Malignant tumors reportedly showed significantly higher TCR beta diversity than benign nodules in both blood and tumor.

Patients had received no treatment of any kind before thyroid surgery. Trimming left V 0 bases short and J 7 bases short, with 6 bases between. The CDR3 runs 12 residues. Germline assignment: CDR1 MNHEY and CDR2 SVGEGT. The sequence was collected from a male donor with papillary thyroid cancer or a benign thyroid nodule (not recorded which). Some clones in this sample may be carry-over from other donors' samples. The sequenced sample consisted of blood. The chain has TRBV6-2 or TRBV6-3 and TRBJ2-5; D remains unclear. CDR3: CASSYSPWTQYF. The CDR3 nucleotides are TGTGCCAGCAGTTACTCGCCTTGGACCCAGTACTTC.